This T cell receptor (beta chain) is drawn from a study of cytomegalovirus exposure and HLA in healthy donors (dated by TCRdb to the late 2010s). A note on the overall study: An earlier analysis of several hundred of the donors reported approximately 270 Gb of sequence data and around 110 million unique TCR beta sequences from about 200 million T cells. Typing coverage differed by locus: A, B, C, DRB1 and DQB1 were typed in roughly 620-640 donors, DQA1 in approximately 520, DPA1 in 600 to 610, and DPB1 in around 440. Of the 398 genotyped donors, over 70% fell in the genetic ancestry cluster associated with self-reported Caucasian donors. The study used immunosequencing to profile the T cell repertoires of approximately 640 subjects and linked those repertoires to cytomegalovirus serostatus. Four or five DR-DQ haplotypes were handled as single units for association and clustering, since linkage in the cohort was strong. All discovery cohort repertoires had been generated using a single sequencing platform. Alongside the repertoire data, information on donor age, sex, ethnicity and CMV serostatus was compiled. The study aimed to test whether cataloging public T cell receptors could reveal signatures of past pathogen exposure. Class I and class II HLA loci were covered by the typing at four-digit resolution. To predict cytomegalovirus infection status, the study brought together high-throughput TCR immunosequencing, statistical association of individual TCRs with disease status, and machine learning. In the later analysis, no new phenotypic data were used to find candidate immune exposures; instead, reliance was placed on TCR beta sequences and their occurrence across donors. Among some 400 genotyped donors of the cohort, an average of 235,054 unique TCR beta nucleotide sequences were sequenced per donor, roughly 18% of them non-productive. In a later analysis, previously published TCR beta repertoires from several hundred donors were re-analyzed and high-resolution HLA genotyping was added so that TCR occurrence patterns could be studied. Besides the first cohort of around 670 subjects, a separate validation cohort made up of about 120 different subjects was used. An earlier analysis of roughly 600 of the donors used high-throughput TCR beta sequencing to judge whether each TCR beta V gene segment behaved as functional or pseudogenic. An early release that covered about 600 HLA-typed donors contained approximately 300 gigabases of sequencing data and roughly 84 million unique TCR sequences. A later genetic analysis took genome-wide SNP genotypes for about 65% of the 666 donors and used that subset as a discovery cohort.

Its CDR3 holds 12 amino acids, cysteine through phenylalanine. Only CDR3 DNA remains: 36 bases, in frame from the first base. The V end gives up 5 bases and the J end 8 bases, leaving 5 bases in the junction not matched to a gene. Reading the germline V gene (reference sequence) gives CDR1 MNHEY and CDR2 SMNVEV. The cohort consisted of 650 to 700 healthy bone marrow donors. All cohort members were sampled while nominally healthy, although unrecorded immune exposures were likely present. The donor tested CMV seronegative, placing the donor among the 352 seronegative members of the cohort. A peripheral blood sample was provided by each donor, and peripheral blood mononuclear cells were used for TCR beta sequencing. Genomic DNA was extracted from the blood cell samples with the Qiagen DNeasy Blood Extraction Kit. A note on this clone: The specificity of this receptor is unknown. No clone much larger than this one lies a single base away; base qualities are absent.

Results and caveats for the whole study, not just this receptor: V-gene and J-gene trimming of TCR beta chains was associated with a missense DCLRE1C variant in a later genetic analysis, and the association was replicated in an independent cohort. In vitro tests confirmed that three of the cytomegalovirus-associated TCR beta chains recognize cytomegalovirus antigens. In the study, 150 to 200 TCR beta chains were listed as associated with cytomegalovirus. In this cohort, only TCR beta chains were sequenced, and detectable features were limited by the absence of alpha or paired-chain data. A further reported finding was that TCR beta sequences accurately predicted the HLA-A and HLA-B alleles for most subjects in the first cohort. In a later analysis, TCR association rates were found to vary across HLA loci, with the most associated TCRs seen for DRB1 alleles and the fewest for HLA-C alleles. A group of highly shared sequence variants was considered likely to be a technical artifact of the sequencing pipeline. When HLA alleles, especially DR and DQ, strongly co-occurred, attributing TCR associations to individual alleles was difficult. An earlier analysis of several hundred of the donors showed that most TCR beta V segments appeared in productive rearrangements either about 90% or about 30% of the time, which broadly matched IMGT annotations. According to a later analysis, most CMV-associated TCR beta chains appeared to be HLA-restricted, and the HLA associations seemed to be driven largely by CMV exposure. Several of the top co-occurrence clusters appeared to be linked to parvovirus B19, influenza, CMV and Epstein-Barr virus, according to a later analysis. It was suggested by the authors that the approach could potentially be generalized to other disease states and immunological phenotypes. For the cohort, immune exposure information was limited to CMV serostatus. Compared with the roughly 670-donor mean, donors in an Asian-associated ancestry cluster had fewer N-insertions in productive TCRs, according to a later genetic analysis. The 87-base-pair reads could not distinguish some IMGT-functional V segments, including TRBV6-2 and TRBV6-3, so those segments were excluded. In a later analysis, HLA-associated TCR beta chains were found to be more clonally expanded and to have lower generation probabilities than equally common non-associated chains. Because counts were too low, seventeen rarely observed V segments, including chromosome 9 orphons, were left out of the earlier analysis of a few hundred of the donors. At a false discovery rate of 0.05, a later analysis linked 15,000 to 20,000 TCR beta sequences to specific HLA alleles. Correlated functional status among segregating V segments might be attributable to linkage disequilibrium, but an unknown experimental factor could not be ruled out. While some public TCRs were present in many individuals, most TCR sequences turned up only very rarely across donors. Because HLA typing was missing for some donors at each locus, association tests included only the typed subset. The presence/absence analyses assumed that sequencing depth was roughly uniform across donors, and that assumption may not be true. The classifier was reported to diagnose cytomegalovirus status with high specificity and sensitivity in both the original and validation cohorts.

Libraries were built with the immunoSEQ multiplex PCR assay. The multiplex PCR relied on a mix of 60 forward primers for TCR Vbeta segments and 13 reverse primers for TCR Jbeta segments. The CDR3 region of rearranged TCR beta genes was amplified from genomic DNA by a multiplex PCR assay. On the Illumina HiSeq System, the amplified TCR beta libraries were sequenced as 87-base-pair reads. On the study's bioinformatics: Across the 640 or so repertoires, a later analysis counted about 81 million unique TCR beta chains, 9.5 million to 13 million of which were shared by at least two donors. A nearest-neighbor algorithm error-corrected the raw reads and collapsed the reads into unique sequences, merging closely related sequences to remove PCR and sequencing errors. V, D and J gene segments were assigned by aligning CDR3 sequences to IMGT reference sequences. Each retained sequence needed at least a six-nucleotide match to both a V gene segment and a J gene segment. A rearrangement counted as productive if the CDR3 had no stop codons and remained in frame with V and J, and every other rearrangement counted as non-productive. Following IMGT convention, CDR3 was defined as the stretch from the second conserved V-encoded cysteine up to the conserved J-encoded phenylalanine. In an earlier analysis of approximately 500 of the donors, sequences lacking an unambiguous match to a single V gene segment were excluded. In an earlier analysis of approximately 560 of the donors, a V segment was called functional when productive rearrangements were above 56.7%, and segregating when the standard deviation between donors exceeded 5%. To diagnose cytomegalovirus status from the catalog of TCR beta chain sequences, a statistical classification framework was built. In a later analysis, V and J genes were assigned by comparing TCR nucleotide sequences against IMGT/GENE-DB human TR gene sequences. Using the TCRdist pipeline, a later analysis assigned CDR3 sequences along with most-parsimonious VDJ recombination scenarios. In a later analysis, every TCR beta chain was defined by the combination of its CDR3 amino acid sequence and its V-gene family, and reads without a unique V-gene family were dropped. In a later analysis, 500 to 700 highly shared, low-generation-probability nucleotide sequences were removed to address suspected cross-contamination and a sequencing artifact. In a later analysis, a clonal expansion index was calculated for each public chain from normalized within-repertoire ranks of inferred template counts. A later analysis computed generation probabilities with a VDJ recombination model fitted to out-of-frame rearrangements, and checked the results against IGoR. In a later analysis, hypergeometric tests were used to score TCR-TCR, TCR-HLA and TCR-CMV co-occurrence, with a repertoire-size bias correction applied to TCR pairs. In a later analysis, false discovery rates were estimated by permuting HLA or CMV assignments 20 times. In a later analysis, co-occurring TCRs were grouped using DBSCAN, and TCRdist sequence similarity was added for clustering within HLA-allele-positive subsets. Co-occurrence clustering excluded repertoires with fewer than 30,000 or more than 120,000 public chains, plus five with anomalous nucleotide sharing. TCRdb provides this immuneACCESS table in a form limited to in-frame rearrangements. Some clones are lacking; in checked studies, under half of them reflect an unresolved V gene, and why the rest are absent is not known. D and trimming come from the DNA, and the V and J calls and clone size come from that table. Here the sample has fewer than 250,000 clones; approximately 79% occur a single time. The ten largest clones capture approximately 1.8% of the sample.

Sequencing was done on a sample of PBMCs. Rearrangement joined TRBV27 to TRBJ1-2, and 7 junction bases match TRBD1. This TCR was sampled from a male donor in good health and CMV-seronegative. Here is the DNA: TGTGCCAGCAGTCCAGGGGGAAAAGGCTACACCTTC. Its translation is CASSPGGKGYTF.